This T cell receptor beta chain came from a study of cytomegalovirus exposure and HLA in healthy donors. Primers for the PCR totalled 60 Vbeta and 13 Jbeta. Sequencing used immunoSEQ multiplex PCR; TCRdb keeps in-frame clones, though not all of them. The sample yields about 270,000 clones, roughly 70% seen once. In the case of this clone: The antigen is undetermined.

Per the germline V gene, CDR1 is MGHRA and CDR2 is YSYEKL. V lost 2 bases to trimming and J lost 0 bases, with 8 bases between them. The CDR3 has 14 residues. Findings of the study overall: The study assumed roughly uniform donor sequencing depth for presence/absence analyses.

The chain has TRBV4-1 and TRBJ2-7; D is ambiguous. Sequencing was performed on PBMCs. The sequence came from a female donor in good health and CMV-seronegative. The CDR3 loop is CASSQPRSSYEQYF. As DNA, the CDR3 is TGCGCCAGCAGCCAACCCCGGAGCTCCTACGAGCAGTACTTC.